The 30 T cell receptor beta chains below come from one sample, sequenced in a study of beta chain features in type 1 diabetes. Findings and caveats of the study: Shortening of TCRB CDR3s, moderate but significant, appeared in all four CD4+ subsets of Type 1 diabetes patients.

The authors reverse transcribed all of the isolated RNA, so sequencing captured expressed TCRB transcripts. Assay used: immunoSEQ multiplex PCR; TCRdb lists only in-frame clones, some missing. The profile shows approximately 170,000 clones, around 63% of them singletons. Their antigens remain unidentified. Sequences were obtained from naive CD4+ T cells from blood. The receptors derive from a man younger than 45 with type 1 diabetes.

This clone was counted a single time. The V and J genes are TRBV30 and TRBJ2-1; 11 nucleotides agree with TRBD2. Trimming took 4 bases from V and 3 from J; bases not matched to a gene: 2. The CDR3 totals 14 residues. Germline values: CDR1 GTSNPN, CDR2 SVGIG (reference sequence). Written as DNA, the CDR3 is TGTGCCTGGACTGGACTAGCGGGCTACAATGAGCAGTTCTTC. Protein sequence: CAWTGLAGYNEQFF.

This clone was seen a handful of times. The chain employs TRBV29-1 and TRBJ2-1; no definite D call. The CDR3 covers 14 residues. Per the germline V gene, CDR1 is SQVTM and CDR2 is ANQGSEA. The ends were cut back, 5 bases at V and 0 bases at J, with 11 bases in the middle. In DNA, the CDR3 is TGCAGCGTTAGCCTAGGTATCTCCTACAATGAGCAGTTCTTC. Encoded protein: CSVSLGISYNEQFF.

The chain carries TRBV7-2 and TRBJ2-3, with no clear D. Trimming cost V 8 bases and J 3 bases, with 15 bases left between them. This CDR3 has 14 amino acids. CDR1 is SGHTA and CDR2 is FQGNSA in the germline V gene. For the CDR3, the DNA is TGTGCCAGCTCCCCTTGGACGCGAACAGATACGCAGTATTTT. Its translation: CASSPWTRTDTQYF.

This clone has only one observation. A read error may produce the germline difference seen at one junction end. V gene TRBV7-7 combines with J gene TRBJ2-3, with a tentative D call TRBD2 (6 bases). The CDR3 totals 14 residues. Looked up from germline, CDR1 is SSHAT and CDR2 is FNYEAQ (reference sequence). The DNA for the CDR3 is TGTGCTAGCAGCGTCGGTCGGGGGACAGATACGCAGTATTTT. As protein: CASSVGRGTDTQYF.

The V call is TRBV4-3, the J call TRBJ2-3; D is unclear. Looked up from germline, CDR1 is LGHNA and CDR2 is YSLEER. The CDR3 consists of 13 residues. V lost 1 base and J lost 4, with 6 bases in between. CDR3 residues: CASSQGVPDTQYF. The DNA for the CDR3 is TGCGCCAGCAGCCAAGGGGTTCCAGATACGCAGTATTTT.

Only a few counts were recorded for this clone. V gene TRBV10-3 combines with J gene TRBJ2-3; TRBD2 matches at 9 bases. The CDR3 length is 16 residues. In germline, CDR1 is ENHRY, CDR2 SYGVKD. Unmatched junction bases numbered 7, after V lost 0 bases and J lost 6 bases. The CDR3 bases are TGTGCCATCAGTGAGTCGCTAGCGGGGTTTCCCGATACGCAGTATTTT. Translating gives CAISESLAGFPDTQYF.

The rearrangement joins TRBV29-1 to TRBJ2-2; tentatively, D is TRBD1 or TRBD2 (5 bases each). The V gene lost 7 bases and the J gene lost 6 bases, with 9 bases spanning the gap. The germline V gene encodes CDR1 SQVTM and CDR2 ANQGSEA. This CDR3 contains 11 residues. CDR3 protein: CSGGESGELFF. The DNA of the CDR3 is TGCAGCGGAGGGGAGTCCGGGGAGCTGTTTTTT.

The chain is built from TRBV5-1 and TRBJ2-7; 7 bases map to TRBD1. The CDR3 is 14 residues long. V lost 2 bases and J lost 4; bases outside the gene matches: 6. Germline assignment: CDR1 SGHRS and CDR2 YFSETQ. For the CDR3, the DNA is TGCGCCAGCAGCTTCTGGACAGGAGAGTACGAGCAGTACTTC. Its protein product is CASSFWTGEYEQYF.

This clone appeared a few times. The CDR3 DNA follows: TGTGCCATCAGTGAACAGCTACAAGAGACCCAGTACTTC. Its protein product is CAISEQLQETQYF. This chain uses TRBV10-3 with TRBJ2-5, with D hard to call. The germline V gene encodes CDR1 ENHRY and CDR2 SYGVKD. This CDR3 contains 13 residues. The V and J ends lost 3 bases and 2 bases respectively, with 7 bases between them.

The CDR3 region is CAISESAGPTNYGYTF. CDR3 in DNA: TGTGCCATCAGTGAGTCGGCAGGCCCGACTAACTATGGCTACACCTTC. V usage is TRBV10-3 and J usage is TRBJ1-2; D gene ambiguous. The germline CDR1 and CDR2 sequences are ENHRY and SYGVKD. V was pared by 0 bases and J by 0 bases, with 11 bases between. The CDR3 spans 16 residues.

The V call is TRBV2, the J call TRBJ2-5, with D possibly TRBD2 on 5 matching bases. This CDR3 has 13 amino acids. Between the trimmed V and J ends, which lost 10 bases and 5 bases, there was a span of 17 bases. Germline assignment: CDR1 SNHLY and CDR2 FYNNEI. The CDR3 here is CATASFEGETQYF. The CDR3, as DNA: TGTGCCACCGCGTCATTTGAGGGTGAGACCCAGTACTTC.

There are a few counts of this clone. The chain has TRBV5-1 and TRBJ2-7, with D unresolved. The V end lost 0 bases, the J end lost 0 bases, and 16 bases lay between the germline ends. Germline CDR1 reads SGHRS; CDR2 reads YFSETQ. There are 17 residues in the CDR3. The chain's CDR3 is CASSLGRAVSSSYEQYF. CDR3 sequence (DNA): TGCGCCAGCAGCTTGGGAAGAGCTGTTTCGAGCTCCTACGAGCAGTACTTC.

V and J are TRBV10-3 and TRBJ2-5, with a possible D match to TRBD2 (5 bases). CDR1 is ENHRY, CDR2 SYGVKD, per germline. Trimming took off 4 bases at V and 4 bases at J, with 19 bases between the two ends. The CDR3 runs 16 residues. The CDR3 sequence is CAISVGNPARAETQYF. Written as DNA, the CDR3 is TGTGCCATCAGTGTGGGGAACCCGGCGAGGGCAGAGACCCAGTACTTC.

The chain links TRBV27 to TRBJ1-4; D may be TRBD1 (5 bases). CDR1 and CDR2 from the germline V gene are MNHEY and SMNVEV (reference sequence). This CDR3 has 14 residues. Trimming removed 0 bases at V and 8 bases at J, with 10 bases between. The CDR3: CASSLSRGIEKLFF. The CDR3, as DNA: TGTGCCAGCAGTTTATCGAGGGGTATCGAAAAACTGTTTTTT.

This clone has a single count. This chain uses TRBV6-5 with TRBJ2-3, with D perhaps TRBD1 (6 bases). The V end was cut by 5 bases, the J end by 1 base, with 13 bases between. From germline, CDR1 is MNHEY and CDR2 SVGAGI. The CDR3 is made up of 15 amino acids. The CDR3 coding sequence is TGTGCCAGCAGTAGTCGGACAGAACGCACAGATACGCAGTATTTT. Protein sequence: CASSSRTERTDTQYF.

The table lists this clone with a few counts. The chain uses TRBV7-6 and TRBJ2-1; D call uncertain. Germline values: CDR1 SGHVS, CDR2 FNYEAQ. The CDR3 runs 16 residues. V lost 3 bases and J 0 bases, leaving 12 bases between the germline ends. The CDR3 region has the DNA TGTGCCAGCAGCTTGGTGCGGACCAGCTCCTACAATGAGCAGTTCTTC. Protein product: CASSLVRTSSYNEQFF.

This chain uses TRBV23-1 with TRBJ2-2; unclear D gene. TRBV23-1 is an open reading frame, and its role is uncertain. V dropped 1 base and J dropped 2 bases, with 8 bases sitting between them. The CDR3 contains 15 residues. CDR3 loop: CASSQWWSNTGELFF. The DNA for the CDR3 is TGCGCCAGCAGTCAATGGTGGTCCAACACCGGGGAGCTGTTTTTT.

This clone was found a few times. This chain connects TRBV7-2 to TRBJ1-1; a possible D gene is TRBD1 (6 bases). CDR1 and CDR2 (germline): SGHTA, FQGNSA. The ends were cut back, 2 bases at V and 4 bases at J, with 11 bases in the middle. CDR3 length equals 14 residues. The CDR3 nucleotides are TGTGCCAGCAGCTTATTGGGGGGCCCCACTGAAGCTTTCTTT. Amino acids: CASSLLGGPTEAFF.

The chain couples TRBV6-5 to TRBJ1-5, with D unclear. V was clipped by 0 bases and J by 7 bases, with 13 bases between them. This CDR3 comprises 15 residues. CDR1 and CDR2 (germline): MNHEY, SVGAGI. The CDR3 loop reads CASSYSNGLGQPQHF. CDR3 coding DNA: TGTGCCAGCAGTTACTCGAACGGCCTGGGCCAGCCCCAGCATTTT.

The rearrangement joins TRBV14 to TRBJ2-5; D ambiguous. Trimming removed 2 bases at V and 4 bases at J, with 8 bases between. Germline V CDR1 and CDR2: SGHDN, FVKESK. This CDR3 has 13 residues. The CDR3 coding sequence is TGTGCCAGCAGCCAACTCTTGGCAGAGACCCAGTACTTC. Translated, it gives CASSQLLAETQYF.

The V and J genes are TRBV25-1 and TRBJ1-5; 7 nucleotides match TRBD1. V was pared by 2 bases and J by 0 bases, with 1 base of the junction left unmatched. The CDR3 consists of 15 residues. Per the germline V gene, CDR1 is MGHDK and CDR2 is SYGVNS. CDR3: CASSEEGASNQPQHF. The DNA for the CDR3 is TGTGCCAGCAGTGAAGAGGGGGCTAGCAATCAGCCCCAGCATTTT.

In its sample, this clone was seen once. This sequence joins TRBV11-2 and TRBJ2-3, with a tentative D call TRBD2 (5 bases). V shed 5 bases and J shed 1 base, with 13 bases lying between them. This CDR3 contains 15 residues. Germline CDR1 SGHAT, CDR2 FQNNGV. The CDR3, as DNA: TGTGCCAGCAGCCTAGGACTGCGGGGCACAGATACGCAGTATTTT. Its translation: CASSLGLRGTDTQYF. Using reference TRBV11-2 and TRBJ2-3 for the parts outside the CDR3, the full variable domain is EAGVAQSPRYKIIEKRQSVAFWCNPISGHATLYWYQQILGQGPKLLIQFQNNGVVDDSQLPKDRFSAERLKGVDSTLKIQPAKLEDSAVYLCASSLGLRGTDTQYFGPGTRLTVL.

The sample holds a few counts of this clone. The V and J genes are TRBV23-1 and TRBJ2-7; perhaps TRBD1 as D (5 bases). TRBV23-1 is flagged as an ORF with uncertain function. The CDR3 sequence is 14 residues long. Trimming took off 0 bases at V and 2 bases at J, with 8 bases between the two ends. For the CDR3, the DNA is TGCGCCAGCAGTCAATCGGCCAGGGCCTACGAGCAGTACTTC. Its protein product is CASSQSARAYEQYF.

This clone was seen only a few times. This chain connects TRBV29-1 to TRBJ2-7; TRBD1 might be the D (6 bases). Looked up from germline, CDR1 is SQVTM and CDR2 is ANQGSEA. Between the trimmed V and J ends, which lost 7 bases and 3 bases, there was a span of 10 bases. The length of the CDR3 is 11 residues. This CDR3 reads CSGKDSYEQYF. The CDR3 DNA sequence: TGCAGCGGAAAGGACAGCTACGAGCAGTACTTC.

In this sample, this clone turned up a few times. The chain joins TRBV11-2 to TRBJ2-5, with unresolved D. The V gene's germline CDR1 is SGHAT and CDR2 FQNNGV. V gave up 5 bases and J gave up 4 bases, with 5 bases separating them. CDR3 length equals 11 residues. The CDR3 loop reads CASSTGETQYF. The CDR3 nucleotides read TGTGCCAGCAGCACCGGAGAGACCCAGTACTTC.

The chain combines TRBV29-1 with TRBJ2-2; 9 bases agree with TRBD1. Germline V lookup: CDR1 SQVTM, CDR2 ANQGSEA. The CDR3 is 14 amino acids. Trimming cost V 3 bases and J 6 bases; bases outside gene matches: 5. The CDR3 region is CSVEPGQGSGELFF. The CDR3 bases are TGCAGCGTTGAGCCGGGACAGGGTTCCGGGGAGCTGTTTTTT.

The V and J genes are TRBV30 and TRBJ1-5, with D possibly being TRBD1 (6 bases). CDR3 size: 13 residues. The V end lost 5 bases, the J end lost 11 bases, and 19 bases lay between the germline ends. Per germline, CDR1 GTSNPN and CDR2 SVGIG (reference sequence). The CDR3 DNA is TGTGCCTGGGCCTTGAGGGGGACTGGGACCCAGCATTTT. Residues: CAWALRGTGTQHF.

The chain is built from TRBV29-1 and TRBJ1-6, with a possible D match to TRBD1 (5 bases). V lost 0 bases and J 14 bases, leaving 11 bases between the germline ends. This CDR3 has 12 amino acids. Germline loops: CDR1 SQVTM, CDR2 ANQGSEA. The CDR3 protein is CSVEDQQGSLHF. For the CDR3, the DNA is TGCAGCGTTGAAGATCAGCAGGGTTCCCTCCACTTT. The whole variable domain, remainder taken from reference TRBV29-1 and TRBJ1-6, is SAVISQKPSRDICQRGTSLTIQCQVDSQVTMMFWYRQQPGQSLTLIATANQGSEATYESGFVIDKFPISRPNLTFSTLTVSNMSPEDSSIYLCSVEDQQGSLHFGNGTRLTVT.

The chain joins TRBV29-1 to TRBJ2-3; 10 nucleotides align to TRBD1. The germline gives CDR1 SQVTM, CDR2 ANQGSEA. Trimming removed 6 bases from V and 2 bases from J; junction bases left unmatched: 8. The CDR3 covers 15 residues. The CDR3 is CSVGGTGATTDTQYF. Written as DNA, the CDR3 is TGCAGCGTCGGCGGGACAGGGGCTACCACAGATACGCAGTATTTT.

This chain connects TRBV29-1 to TRBJ1-2; 9 bases fit TRBD1. This CDR3 is 12 amino acids long. The trim removed 3 bases at V and 6 bases at J, leaving 2 bases unmatched. The germline V gene encodes CDR1 SQVTM and CDR2 ANQGSEA. CDR3 DNA: TGCAGCGTTGAGAGACAGGGGGATGGCTACACCTTC. Its protein product is CSVERQGDGYTF.